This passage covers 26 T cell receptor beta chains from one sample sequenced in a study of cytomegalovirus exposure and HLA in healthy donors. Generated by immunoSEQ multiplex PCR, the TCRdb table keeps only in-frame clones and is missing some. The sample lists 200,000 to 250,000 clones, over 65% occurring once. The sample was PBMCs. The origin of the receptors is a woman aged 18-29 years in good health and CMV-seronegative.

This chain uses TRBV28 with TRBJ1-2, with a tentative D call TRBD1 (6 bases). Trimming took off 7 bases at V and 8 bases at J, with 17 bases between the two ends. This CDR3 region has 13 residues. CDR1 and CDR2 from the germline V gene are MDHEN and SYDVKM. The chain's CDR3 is CASTLGGRRGYTF. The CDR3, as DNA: TGTGCCAGCACCCTCGGGGGGCGTCGAGGCTACACCTTC.

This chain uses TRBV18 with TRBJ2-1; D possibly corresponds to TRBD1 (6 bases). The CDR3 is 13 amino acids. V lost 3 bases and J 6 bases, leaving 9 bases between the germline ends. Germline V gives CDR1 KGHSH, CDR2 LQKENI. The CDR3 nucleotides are TGTGCCAGCTCACCGGACAGAGTCAATGAGCAGTTCTTC. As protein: CASSPDRVNEQFF.

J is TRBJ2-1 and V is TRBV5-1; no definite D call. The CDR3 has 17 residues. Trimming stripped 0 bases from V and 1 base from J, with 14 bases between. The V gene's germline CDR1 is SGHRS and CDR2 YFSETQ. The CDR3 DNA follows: TGCGCCAGCAGCTTGGATACAGTAGATGATTCCTACAATGAGCAGTTCTTC. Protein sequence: CASSLDTVDDSYNEQFF.

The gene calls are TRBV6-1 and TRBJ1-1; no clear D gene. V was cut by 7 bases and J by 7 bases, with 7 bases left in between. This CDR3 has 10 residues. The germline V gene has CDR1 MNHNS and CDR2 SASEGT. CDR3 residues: CASTDYEAFF. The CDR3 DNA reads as TGTGCCAGCACAGACTATGAAGCTTTCTTT.

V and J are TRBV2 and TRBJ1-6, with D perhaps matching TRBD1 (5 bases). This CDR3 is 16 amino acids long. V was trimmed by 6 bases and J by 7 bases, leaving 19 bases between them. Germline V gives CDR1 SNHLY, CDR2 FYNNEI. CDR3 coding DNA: TGTGCCAGCAGAGGTCGGGACTCACTGAGGAATTCACCCCTCCACTTT. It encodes CASRGRDSLRNSPLHF.

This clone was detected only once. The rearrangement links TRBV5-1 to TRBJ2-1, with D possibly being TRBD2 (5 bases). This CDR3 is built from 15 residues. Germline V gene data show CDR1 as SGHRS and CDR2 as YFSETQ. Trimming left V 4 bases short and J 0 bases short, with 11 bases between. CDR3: CASSERSLSYNEQFF. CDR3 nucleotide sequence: TGCGCCAGCAGCGAGCGGAGTCTCTCCTACAATGAGCAGTTCTTC.

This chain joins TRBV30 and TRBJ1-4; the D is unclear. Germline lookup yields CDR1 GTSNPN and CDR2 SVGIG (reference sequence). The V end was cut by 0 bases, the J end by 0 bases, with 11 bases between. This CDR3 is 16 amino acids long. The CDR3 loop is CAWSVGHSTTNEKLFF. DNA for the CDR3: TGTGCCTGGAGTGTTGGGCATTCTACAACTAATGAAAAACTGTTTTTT.

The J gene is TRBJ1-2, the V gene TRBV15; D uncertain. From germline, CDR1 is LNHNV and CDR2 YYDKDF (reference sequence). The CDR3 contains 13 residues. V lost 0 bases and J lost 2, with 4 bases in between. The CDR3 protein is CATSREGNYGYTF. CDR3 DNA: TGTGCCACCAGCAGAGAAGGGAACTATGGCTACACCTTC.

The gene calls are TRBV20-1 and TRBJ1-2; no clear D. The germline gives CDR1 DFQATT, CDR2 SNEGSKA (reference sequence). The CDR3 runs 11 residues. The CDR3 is CCPGFNYGYTF. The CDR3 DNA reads TGCTGTCCGGGCTTTAACTATGGCTACACCTTC.

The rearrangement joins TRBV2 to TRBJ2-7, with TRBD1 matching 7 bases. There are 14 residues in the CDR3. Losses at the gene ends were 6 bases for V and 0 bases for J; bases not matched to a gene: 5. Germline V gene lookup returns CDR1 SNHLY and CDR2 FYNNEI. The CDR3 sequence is CASSRDSRSYEQYF. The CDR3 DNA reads TGTGCCAGCAGCCGGGACAGCCGCTCCTACGAGCAGTACTTC.

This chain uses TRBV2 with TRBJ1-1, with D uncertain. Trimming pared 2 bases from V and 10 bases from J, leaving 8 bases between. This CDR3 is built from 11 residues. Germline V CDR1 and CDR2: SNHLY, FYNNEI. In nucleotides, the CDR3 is TGTGCCAGCAGTGAAATCTTAAGAGCTTTCTTT. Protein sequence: CASSEILRAFF. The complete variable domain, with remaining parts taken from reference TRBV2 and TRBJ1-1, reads EPEVTQTPSHQVTQMGQEVILRCVPISNHLYFYWYRQILGQKVEFLVSFYNNEISEKSEIFDDQFSVERPDGSNFTLKIRSTKLEDSAMYFCASSEILRAFFGQGTRLTVV.

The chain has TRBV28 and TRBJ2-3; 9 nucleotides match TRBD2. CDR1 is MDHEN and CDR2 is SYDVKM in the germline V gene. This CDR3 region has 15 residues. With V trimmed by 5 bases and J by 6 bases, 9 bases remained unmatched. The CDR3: CASSDPGLASDTQYF. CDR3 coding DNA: TGTGCCAGCAGTGACCCGGGACTAGCCTCGGATACGCAGTATTTT.

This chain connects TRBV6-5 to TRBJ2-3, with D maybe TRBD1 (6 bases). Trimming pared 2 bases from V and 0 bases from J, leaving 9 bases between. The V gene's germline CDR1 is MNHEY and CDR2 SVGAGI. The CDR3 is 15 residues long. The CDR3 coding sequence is TGTGCCAGCAGTTACCTGGACAGAAGCACAGATACGCAGTATTTT. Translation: CASSYLDRSTDTQYF.

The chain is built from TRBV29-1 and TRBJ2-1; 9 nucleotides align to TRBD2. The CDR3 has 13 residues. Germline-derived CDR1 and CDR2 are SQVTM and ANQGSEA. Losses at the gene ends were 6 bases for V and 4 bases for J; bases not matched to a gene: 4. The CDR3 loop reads CSVRAGGYNEQFF. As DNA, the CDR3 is TGCAGCGTCAGAGCGGGAGGTTACAATGAGCAGTTCTTC.

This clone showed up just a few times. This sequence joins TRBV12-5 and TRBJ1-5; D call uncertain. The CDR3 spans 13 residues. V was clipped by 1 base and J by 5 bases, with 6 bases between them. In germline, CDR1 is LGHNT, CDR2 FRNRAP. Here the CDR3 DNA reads TGTGCTAGTGGTTTGGACAGAGATCAGCCCCAGCATTTT. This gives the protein CASGLDRDQPQHF.

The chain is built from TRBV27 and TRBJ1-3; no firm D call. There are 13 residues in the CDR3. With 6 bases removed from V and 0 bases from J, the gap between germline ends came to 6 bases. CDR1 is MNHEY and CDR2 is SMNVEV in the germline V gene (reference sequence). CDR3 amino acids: CASSFTSGNTIYF. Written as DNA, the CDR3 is TGTGCCAGCAGCTTTACCTCTGGAAACACCATATATTTT.

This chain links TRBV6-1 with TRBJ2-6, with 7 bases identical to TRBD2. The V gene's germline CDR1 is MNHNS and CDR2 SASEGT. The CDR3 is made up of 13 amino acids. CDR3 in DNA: TGTGCTCGGGGGGAAGCTGGGGCCAACGTCCTGACTTTC. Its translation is CARGEAGANVLTF.

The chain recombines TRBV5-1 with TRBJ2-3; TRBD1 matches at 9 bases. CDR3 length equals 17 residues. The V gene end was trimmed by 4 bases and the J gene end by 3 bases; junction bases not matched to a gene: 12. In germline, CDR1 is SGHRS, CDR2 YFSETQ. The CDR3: CASSVDPGQGMTDTQYF. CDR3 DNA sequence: TGCGCCAGCAGCGTGGATCCGGGACAGGGAATGACAGATACGCAGTATTTT.

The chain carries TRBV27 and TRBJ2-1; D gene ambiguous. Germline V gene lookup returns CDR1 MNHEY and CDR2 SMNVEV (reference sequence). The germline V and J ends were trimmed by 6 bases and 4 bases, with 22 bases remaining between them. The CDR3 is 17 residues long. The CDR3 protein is CASSPLARSPLYNEQFF. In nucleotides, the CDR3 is TGTGCCAGCAGCCCTCTTGCGCGAAGTCCCCTGTACAATGAGCAGTTCTTC.

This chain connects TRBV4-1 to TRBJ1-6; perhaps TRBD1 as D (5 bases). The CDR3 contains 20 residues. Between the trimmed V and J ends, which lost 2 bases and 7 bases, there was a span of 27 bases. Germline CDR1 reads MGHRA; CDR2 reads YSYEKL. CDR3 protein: CASSQSSGLGGGGANSPLHF. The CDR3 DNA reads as TGCGCCAGCAGCCAAAGTAGTGGACTCGGCGGGGGTGGAGCGAATTCACCCCTCCACTTT.

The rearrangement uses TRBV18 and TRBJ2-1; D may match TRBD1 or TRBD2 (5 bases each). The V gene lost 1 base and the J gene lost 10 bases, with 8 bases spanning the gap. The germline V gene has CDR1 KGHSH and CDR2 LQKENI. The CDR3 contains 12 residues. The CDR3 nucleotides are TGTGCCAGCTCACCACGGGACGACGAGCAGTTCTTC. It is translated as CASSPRDDEQFF.

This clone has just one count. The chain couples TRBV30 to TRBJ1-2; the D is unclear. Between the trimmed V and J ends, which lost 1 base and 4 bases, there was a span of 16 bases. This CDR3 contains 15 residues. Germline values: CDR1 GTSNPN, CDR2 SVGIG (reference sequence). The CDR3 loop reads CAWSGVGASLYGYTF. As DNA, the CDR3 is TGTGCCTGGAGTGGGGTGGGCGCCAGCCTCTATGGCTACACCTTC.

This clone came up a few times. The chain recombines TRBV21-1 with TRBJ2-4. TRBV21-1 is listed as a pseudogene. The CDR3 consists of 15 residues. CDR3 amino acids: CASSNVGGGKNIQYF. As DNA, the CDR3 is TGTGCCAGCAGCAATGTTGGGGGTGGCAAAAACATTCAGTACTTC.

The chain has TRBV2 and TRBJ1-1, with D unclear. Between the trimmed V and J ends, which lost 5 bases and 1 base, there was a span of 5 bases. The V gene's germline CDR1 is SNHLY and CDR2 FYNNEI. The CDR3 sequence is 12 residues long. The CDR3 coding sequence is TGTGCCAGCAGTTGGGGGAACACTGAAGCTTTCTTT. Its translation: CASSWGNTEAFF.

CDR3 coding DNA: TGCGCCAGCAGCCGAGGGGACAGGGAGGGCAATCAGCCCCAGCATTTT. Translating gives CASSRGDREGNQPQHF. V and J are TRBV4-1 and TRBJ1-5, with 9 bases identical to TRBD1. The ends lost 4 bases at V and 2 bases at J; junction bases unmatched: 6. The germline V gene encodes CDR1 MGHRA and CDR2 YSYEKL. This CDR3 is 16 amino acids long.

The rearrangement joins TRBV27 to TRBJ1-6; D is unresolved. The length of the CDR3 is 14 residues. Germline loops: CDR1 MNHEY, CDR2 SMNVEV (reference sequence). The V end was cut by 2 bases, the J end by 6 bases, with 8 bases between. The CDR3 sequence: CASSLTGLNSPLHF. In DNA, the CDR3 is TGTGCCAGCAGTTTAACCGGGCTTAATTCACCCCTCCACTTT.